The source of this TCR beta chain is a study of T cell responses to AZD1222 COVID-19 vaccine. The assay was immunoSEQ multiplex PCR, and TCRdb's table has in-frame clones only and misses some. The sample holds over 130,000 clones; about 89% are singletons and the top ten take 7% to 9%. CDR1 is MNHEY, CDR2 SVGEGT, per germline. The CDR3 is 13 residues long. The V gene lost 2 bases and the J gene lost 4 bases, with 6 bases spanning the gap. This sequence originates from an adult who received the MenACWY meningococcal vaccine as a control. This material consisted of peripheral blood, taken 28 days after the second dose of the MenACWY control vaccine. The chain is built from TRBV6-2 or TRBV6-3 and TRBJ1-5; D is uncertain. The chain's CDR3 is CASSYGRNQPQHF. DNA of the CDR3: TGTGCCAGCAGTTACGGCCGGAATCAGCCCCAGCATTTT.